The 22 T cell receptor beta chains presented below share a single source sample, sequenced in a study of cytomegalovirus exposure and HLA in healthy donors. The PCR used 60 Vbeta and 13 Jbeta primers. Measured with immunoSEQ multiplex PCR; TCRdb has only the in-frame clones, and not every one. The sample lists 150,000 to 200,000 clones; 82% were seen once. The source material was PBMCs. Receptor source: a man aged 40-49 years in good health and CMV-seronegative.

CDR3 amino acids: CASGPPGLAGNPYEQYF. The CDR3 bases are TGTGCCAGTGGCCCGCCGGGACTAGCGGGAAATCCCTACGAGCAGTACTTC. The chain carries TRBV19 and TRBJ2-7; 13 bases agree with TRBD2. The CDR3 has 17 residues. Per the germline V gene, CDR1 is LNHDA and CDR2 is SQIVND (reference sequence). The V gene end was trimmed by 8 bases and the J gene end by 2 bases; junction bases not matched to a gene: 12.

The chain couples TRBV30 to TRBJ1-4, with a possible D match to TRBD1 (6 bases). V was trimmed by 3 bases and J by 8 bases, leaving 16 bases between them. Germline V gene lookup returns CDR1 GTSNPN and CDR2 SVGIG (reference sequence). CDR3 length: 14 amino acids. The chain's CDR3 is CAWSHISQGEKLFF. The CDR3 DNA is TGTGCCTGGAGCCATATCTCCCAGGGGGAAAAACTGTTTTTT.

The V gene is TRBV7-2, the J gene TRBJ2-5; D remains ambiguous. Looked up from germline, CDR1 is SGHTA and CDR2 is FQGNSA. V was shortened by 1 base and J by 2 bases, with 5 bases between the two germline ends. The CDR3 covers 13 residues. The CDR3 here is CASSLDRQETQYF. Here the CDR3 DNA reads TGTGCCAGCAGCTTAGATCGGCAAGAGACCCAGTACTTC.

V usage is TRBV6-5 and J usage is TRBJ1-1, with D maybe TRBD1 (6 bases). Trimming removed 9 bases from V and 1 base from J, with 15 bases in between. CDR1 is MNHEY and CDR2 is SVGAGI in the germline V gene. The CDR3 spans 14 residues. CDR3 loop: CASRRARGNTEAFF. The CDR3 DNA sequence: TGTGCCAGTAGGCGGGCCAGGGGGAACACTGAAGCTTTCTTT.

For the CDR3, the DNA is TGTGCCAGCTCCCAGGGACAGGGGGCAAATGGCTACACCTTC. Amino acid sequence: CASSQGQGANGYTF. This chain links TRBV18 with TRBJ1-2; 12 bases agree with TRBD1. The CDR3 spans 14 residues. The V segment lost 6 bases and the J segment 6 bases; nucleotides outside the gene matches: 5. From germline, CDR1 is KGHSH and CDR2 LQKENI. Based on the CDR3 plus reference TRBV18 and TRBJ1-2, the full variable domain is NAGVMQNPRHLVRRRGQEARLRCSPMKGHSHVYWYRQLPEEGLKFMVYLQKENIIDESGMPKERFSAEFPKEGPSILRIQQVVRGDSAAYFCASSQGQGANGYTFGSGTRLTVV.

This clone appeared a single time. The chain links TRBV5-6 to TRBJ1-1, with D unresolved. Per germline, CDR1 SGHDT and CDR2 YYEEEE. Trimming left V 1 base short and J 6 bases short, with 7 bases between. This CDR3 comprises 12 residues. The CDR3: CASSLQFAEAFF. The CDR3 DNA is TGTGCCAGCAGCTTGCAGTTCGCTGAAGCTTTCTTT.

In this sample, this clone turned up once. The J gene is TRBJ2-7, the V gene TRBV7-2; 14 bases line up with TRBD2. Unmatched junction bases numbered 7, after V lost 3 bases and J lost 9 bases. The CDR3 contains 15 residues. Germline CDR1 reads SGHTA; CDR2 reads FQGNSA. The CDR3, as DNA: TGTGCCAGCAGCTTCACCGGGACTAGCGGGAGTGTGCAGTACTTC. Protein sequence: CASSFTGTSGSVQYF.

V is TRBV10-3 and J is TRBJ1-2; the match to TRBD1 covers 9 bases. V gave up 6 bases and J gave up 5 bases; unmatched junction bases: 10. Germline-derived CDR1 and CDR2 are ENHRY and SYGVKD. The CDR3 has 15 amino acids. The CDR3 DNA reads TGTGCCATCAGCCCCGGGACAGGGCGGGGGTATGGCTACACCTTC. Protein: CAISPGTGRGYGYTF.

V gene TRBV19 combines with J gene TRBJ2-1; no reliable D call. CDR1 is LNHDA, CDR2 SQIVND, per germline (reference sequence). Trimming shortened V by 3 bases and J by 5 bases, and 5 bases separated the two germline ends. The CDR3 runs 12 residues. The CDR3 loop is CASSIRNNEQFF. The CDR3 DNA reads TGTGCCAGTAGTATCCGTAACAATGAGCAGTTCTTC.

The chain recombines TRBV7-2 with TRBJ2-1; the D gene is possibly TRBD2 (6 bases). The CDR3 runs 17 residues. The ends were cut back, 0 bases at V and 7 bases at J, with 19 bases in the middle. Germline assignment: CDR1 SGHTA and CDR2 FQGNSA. This CDR3 is CASSLAPPGDLVNEQFF. Written as DNA, the CDR3 is TGTGCCAGCAGCTTAGCCCCCCCGGGAGATTTGGTTAATGAGCAGTTCTTC.

This clone was observed a handful of times. The chain has TRBV18 and TRBJ2-5; possibly TRBD2 for D (5 bases). Germline V gene sequence: CDR1 KGHSH, CDR2 LQKENI. The germline V and J ends were trimmed by 6 bases and 2 bases, with 10 bases remaining between them. The CDR3 extends over 13 amino acids. The CDR3 DNA reads TGTGCCAGCTCCTCCGGGATACAAGAGACCCAGTACTTC. It yields the protein CASSSGIQETQYF.

The J gene is TRBJ1-2, the V gene TRBV15, with unresolved D. Germline loops: CDR1 LNHNV, CDR2 YYDKDF (reference sequence). This CDR3 is 15 amino acids long. Trimming pared 0 bases from V and 6 bases from J, leaving 14 bases between. CDR3 region: CATSRDQRAGDGYTF. CDR3 nucleotides: TGTGCCACCAGCAGAGATCAAAGGGCCGGGGATGGCTACACCTTC.

V and J are TRBV7-8 and TRBJ2-1; 8 nucleotides agree with TRBD2. The germline CDR1 and CDR2 sequences are SGHVS and FQNEAQ. V was pared by 3 bases and J by 5 bases, with 6 bases of the junction left unmatched. This CDR3 region has 15 residues. CDR3 DNA: TGTGCCAGCAGCTTTACCGGGGGGGGAGACAATGAGCAGTTCTTC. Encoded protein: CASSFTGGGDNEQFF.

The chain employs TRBV29-1 and TRBJ2-3; D gene ambiguous. Germline CDR1 and CDR2: SQVTM and ANQGSEA. The CDR3 has 13 amino acids. V was cut by 4 bases and J by 4 bases, with 12 bases left in between. The CDR3 region is CSVVHPPADTQYF. The DNA for the CDR3 is TGCAGCGTTGTCCACCCACCGGCAGATACGCAGTATTTT.

V gene TRBV27 combines with J gene TRBJ2-2, with D perhaps TRBD1 (5 bases). Germline values: CDR1 MNHEY, CDR2 SMNVEV (reference sequence). The CDR3 is 14 amino acids. Trimming took 5 bases from V and 8 from J, leaving 15 bases between them. In nucleotides, the CDR3 is TGTGCCAGCAGTCACCAGGACACCACGGGGGAGCTGTTTTTT. Amino acids: CASSHQDTTGELFF.

CDR3 sequence reads: CASKNGRNYGYTF. The CDR3, as DNA: TGTGCCAGCAAAAATGGGAGAAACTATGGCTACACCTTC. V and J are TRBV19 and TRBJ1-2; no firm D call. The CDR3 is 13 residues long. With 9 bases removed from V and 2 bases from J, the gap between germline ends came to 13 bases. CDR1 and CDR2 (germline): LNHDA, SQIVND (reference sequence).

The chain has TRBV28 and TRBJ1-2, with a tentative D call TRBD1 (6 bases). Between the trimmed V and J ends, which lost 10 bases and 4 bases, there was a span of 16 bases. The germline CDR1 and CDR2 sequences are MDHEN and SYDVKM. This CDR3 comprises 13 residues. CDR3 coding DNA: TGTGCCACGCAGGGGACCCTTTCCTATGGCTACACCTTC. Residues: CATQGTLSYGYTF.

About this clone itself: The same CDR3 also results from other DNA sequences found in this sample. The chain joins TRBV5-1 to TRBJ2-7; D is possibly TRBD2 (5 bases). This CDR3 spans 13 amino acids. Germline V gene lookup returns CDR1 SGHRS and CDR2 YFSETQ. V lost 0 bases to trimming and J lost 1 base, with 5 bases between them. The DNA of the CDR3 is TGCGCCAGCAGCTTGGCGGGGTCCTACGAGCAGTACTTC. It encodes CASSLAGSYEQYF.

V usage is TRBV30 and J usage is TRBJ1-1, with 11 bases lining up with TRBD1. The length of the CDR3 is 13 residues. Germline CDR1 and CDR2: GTSNPN and SVGIG (reference sequence). The trim removed 5 bases at V and 5 bases at J, leaving 4 bases unmatched. The CDR3 protein is CAWGQGAWTEAFF. DNA of the CDR3: TGTGCCTGGGGACAGGGGGCTTGGACTGAAGCTTTCTTT.

The chain has TRBV4-3 and TRBJ2-7; possible D gene TRBD1, 5 bases. Germline V gene data show CDR1 as LGHNA and CDR2 as YSLEER. The ends were cut back, 1 base at V and 3 bases at J, with 13 bases in the middle. The CDR3 length is 15 residues. The CDR3 reads CASSQALLRGYEQYF. The CDR3 nucleotides are TGCGCCAGCAGCCAAGCTCTGTTAAGGGGCTACGAGCAGTACTTC.

The gene calls are TRBV28 and TRBJ2-7; 10 bases are shared with TRBD2. Germline V gene lookup returns CDR1 MDHEN and CDR2 SYDVKM. The CDR3 is 18 residues long. With V trimmed by 3 bases and J by 7 bases, 18 bases remained unmatched. CDR3 loop: CASSFRLERGGRRWEQYF. DNA of the CDR3: TGTGCCAGCAGTTTTCGGTTGGAGCGGGGGGGCCGCCGATGGGAGCAGTACTTC.

This chain uses TRBV29-1 with TRBJ2-2, with 8 bases that match TRBD1. This CDR3 contains 12 residues. V gave up 6 bases and J gave up 9 bases; unmatched junction bases: 6. Germline values: CDR1 SQVTM, CDR2 ANQGSEA. CDR3 nucleotide sequence: TGCAGCGTCGCGACAGGGGCCCGGGAGCTGTTTTTT. As protein: CSVATGARELFF.